The T cell receptor (beta chain) described here comes from a study of cytomegalovirus exposure and HLA in healthy donors. Findings and limits, study-wide: Accounts indicate the classifier identified cytomegalovirus status with strong specificity and sensitivity. In a later analysis, 17,000 or so TCR beta sequences were associated with HLA alleles at 0.05 false discovery rate. Earlier results showed most TCR beta V segments being productive about 90% or about 30% of the time.

On this clone itself: Its antigen remains unidentified.

13 Jbeta primers and 60 Vbeta primers were used for the PCR. Repertoires were generated with immunoSEQ multiplex PCR, while TCRdb's copy carries only in-frame clones and drops some. Here the sample table reports some 130,000 clones. Per the germline V gene, CDR1 is LNHNV and CDR2 is YYDKDF (reference sequence). Deletions cut 0 bases from V and 5 bases from J, with 10 bases between. The CDR3 is made up of 14 amino acids. Sequenced sample: PBMCs. The TCR originated in a middle-aged woman in good health and CMV-seropositive. The V gene is TRBV15, the J gene TRBJ1-1; tentative D call: TRBD1 (5 bases). As DNA, the CDR3 is TGTGCCACCAGCAGAGATCCCCAGGGAACTGAAGCTTTCTTT. Protein: CATSRDPQGTEAFF.